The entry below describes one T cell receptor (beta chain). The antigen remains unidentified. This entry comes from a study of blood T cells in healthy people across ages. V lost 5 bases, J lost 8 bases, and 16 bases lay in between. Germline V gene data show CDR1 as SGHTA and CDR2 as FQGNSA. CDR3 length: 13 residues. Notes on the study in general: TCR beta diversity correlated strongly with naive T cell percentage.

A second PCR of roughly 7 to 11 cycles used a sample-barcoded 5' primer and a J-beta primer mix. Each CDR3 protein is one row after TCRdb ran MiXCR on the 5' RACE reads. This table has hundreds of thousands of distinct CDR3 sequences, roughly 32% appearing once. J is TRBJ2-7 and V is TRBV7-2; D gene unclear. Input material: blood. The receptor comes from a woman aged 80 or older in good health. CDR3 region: CASSPGVAPQQYF. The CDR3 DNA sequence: TGTGCCAGCAGCCCGGGTGTGGCCCCACAGCAGTACTTC.